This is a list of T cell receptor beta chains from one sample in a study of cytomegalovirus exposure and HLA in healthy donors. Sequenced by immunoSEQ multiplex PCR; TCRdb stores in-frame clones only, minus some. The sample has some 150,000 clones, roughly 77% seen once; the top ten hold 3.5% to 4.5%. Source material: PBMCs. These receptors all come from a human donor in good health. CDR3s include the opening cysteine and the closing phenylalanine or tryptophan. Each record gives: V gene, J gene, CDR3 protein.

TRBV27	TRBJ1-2	CASSSGDGYPF
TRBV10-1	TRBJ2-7	CASAGDSYEQYF
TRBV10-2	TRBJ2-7	CASSESSQQYF
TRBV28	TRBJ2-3	CASSFSFTDTQYF
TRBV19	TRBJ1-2	CASSIYAGDNLYGYTF
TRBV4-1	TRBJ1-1	CASSPVAGTTEAFF
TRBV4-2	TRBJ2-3	CASSQVSSREADTQYF
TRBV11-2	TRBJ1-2	CASSLDLGGQANYGYTF
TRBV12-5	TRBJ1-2	CASGLDGSSGYTF
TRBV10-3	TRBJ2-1	CAISVEQTYNEQFF
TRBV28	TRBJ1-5	CASSLSRVNQPQHF
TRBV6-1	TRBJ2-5	CASTRGSQETQYF
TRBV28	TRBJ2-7	CASSSRTGPYEQYF
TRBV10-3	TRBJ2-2	CAIRTAGNTGELFF
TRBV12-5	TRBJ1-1	CATSGQNMNTEAFF
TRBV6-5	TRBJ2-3	CASSRDRGPSDTQYF
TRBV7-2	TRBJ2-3	CASRLAGAASTDTQYF
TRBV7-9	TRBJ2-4	CASSSPFGTENIQYF
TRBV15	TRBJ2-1	CATSRDDQGALDEQFF
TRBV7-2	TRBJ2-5	CASSLALGGHAKETQYF
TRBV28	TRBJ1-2	CASSTDNPNYGYTF
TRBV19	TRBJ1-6	CASSPPTAGAKSPLHF
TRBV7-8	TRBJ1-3	CASSPRGGSSGNTIYF
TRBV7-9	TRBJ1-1	CASPKPDRANTEAFF
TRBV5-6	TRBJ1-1	CASSLERGRDTEAFF
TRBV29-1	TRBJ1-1	CSVERGQEAFF
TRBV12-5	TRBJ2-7	CASGSSWTFYEQYF
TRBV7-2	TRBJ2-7	CASSLAPEGEQYF
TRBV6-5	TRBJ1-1	CASSYSPGQTEAFF
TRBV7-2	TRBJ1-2	CASSLSPWDRDNYGYTF
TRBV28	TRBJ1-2	CASSYRLGQELFF
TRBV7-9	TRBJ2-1	CASSIRDSYNEQFF
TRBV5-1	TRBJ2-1	CASSFSGGAPNEQFF
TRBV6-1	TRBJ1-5	CASSRGPGGNQPQHF
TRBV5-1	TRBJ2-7	CASSLGLAGAHEQYF
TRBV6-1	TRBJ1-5	CASSEIARPQHF
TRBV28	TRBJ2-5	CASREYLSGEQETQYF
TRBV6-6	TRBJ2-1	CASSPRGSGTNEQFF
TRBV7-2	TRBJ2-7	CASSLDGGEQYF
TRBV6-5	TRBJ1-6	CASSYGRVGDSPLHF
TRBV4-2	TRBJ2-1	CASSLGTSGDNEQFF
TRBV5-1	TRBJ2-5	CASSSPGQGKTQYF
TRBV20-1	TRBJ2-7	CSAQTGSEQYF
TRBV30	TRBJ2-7	CAWSVSESAYEQYF
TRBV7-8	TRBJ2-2	CASSFRQGATGELFF
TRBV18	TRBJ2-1	CASSPTGGRGGEQFF
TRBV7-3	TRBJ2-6	CASSPGGTGANVLTF